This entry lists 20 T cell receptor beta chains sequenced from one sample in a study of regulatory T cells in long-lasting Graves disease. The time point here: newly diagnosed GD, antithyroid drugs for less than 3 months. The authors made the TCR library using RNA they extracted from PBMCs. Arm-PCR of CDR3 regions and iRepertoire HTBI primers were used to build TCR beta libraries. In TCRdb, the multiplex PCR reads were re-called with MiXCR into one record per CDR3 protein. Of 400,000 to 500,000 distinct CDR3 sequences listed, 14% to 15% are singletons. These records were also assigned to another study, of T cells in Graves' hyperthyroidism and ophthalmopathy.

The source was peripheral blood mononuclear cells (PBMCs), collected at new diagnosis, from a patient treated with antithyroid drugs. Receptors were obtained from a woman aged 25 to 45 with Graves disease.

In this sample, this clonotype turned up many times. The CDR3: CASRRDYGYTF. CDR3 coding DNA: TGTGCCAGCAGGAGAGACTATGGCTACACCTTC. V gene TRBV6-1 combines with J gene TRBJ1-2; no definite D call. The CDR3 is 11 amino acids. V was shortened by 6 bases and J by 3 bases, with 5 bases between the two germline ends. Germline V gene data show CDR1 as MNHNS and CDR2 as SASEGT.

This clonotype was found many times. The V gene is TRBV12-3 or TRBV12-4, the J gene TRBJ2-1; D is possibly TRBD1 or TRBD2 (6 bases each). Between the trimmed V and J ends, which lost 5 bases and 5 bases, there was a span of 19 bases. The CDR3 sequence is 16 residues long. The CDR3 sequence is CASSIHGGTINNEQFF. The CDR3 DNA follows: TGTGCCAGCAGTATCCATGGGGGGACAATAAACAATGAGCAGTTCTTC.

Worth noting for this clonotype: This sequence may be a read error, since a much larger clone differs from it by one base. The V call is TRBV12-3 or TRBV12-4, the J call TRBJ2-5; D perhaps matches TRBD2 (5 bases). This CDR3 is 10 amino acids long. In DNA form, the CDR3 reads TGTGTCAGCAGCGGAGAGACCCAGTACTTC. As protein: CVSSGETQYF.

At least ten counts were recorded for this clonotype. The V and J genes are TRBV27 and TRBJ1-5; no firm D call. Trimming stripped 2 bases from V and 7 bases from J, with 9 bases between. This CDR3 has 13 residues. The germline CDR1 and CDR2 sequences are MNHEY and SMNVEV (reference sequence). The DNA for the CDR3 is TGTGCCAGCAGTTTAAAAGGGAAACAGCCCCAGCATTTT. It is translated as CASSLKGKQPQHF.

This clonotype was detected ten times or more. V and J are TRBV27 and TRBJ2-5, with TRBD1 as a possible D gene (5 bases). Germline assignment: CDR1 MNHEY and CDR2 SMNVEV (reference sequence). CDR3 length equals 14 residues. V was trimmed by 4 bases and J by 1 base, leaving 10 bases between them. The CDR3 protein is CASSWGDSQETQYF. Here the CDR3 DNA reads TGTGCCAGCAGTTGGGGTGACAGCCAAGAGACCCAGTACTTC.

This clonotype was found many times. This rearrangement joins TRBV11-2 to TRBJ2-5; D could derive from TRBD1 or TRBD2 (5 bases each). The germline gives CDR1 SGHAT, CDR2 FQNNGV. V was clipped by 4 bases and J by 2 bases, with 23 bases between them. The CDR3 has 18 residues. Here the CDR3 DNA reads TGTGCCAGCAGCTCCTACGGACTGGGGCTCTCTCGTCAAGAGACCCAGTACTTC. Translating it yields CASSSYGLGLSRQETQYF.

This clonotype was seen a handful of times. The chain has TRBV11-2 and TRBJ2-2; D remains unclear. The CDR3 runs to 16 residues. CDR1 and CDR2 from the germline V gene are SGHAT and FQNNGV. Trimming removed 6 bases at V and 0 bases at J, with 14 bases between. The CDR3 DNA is TGTGCCAGCAGATACATAGTCGCCCCGAACACCGGGGAGCTGTTTTTT. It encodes CASRYIVAPNTGELFF.

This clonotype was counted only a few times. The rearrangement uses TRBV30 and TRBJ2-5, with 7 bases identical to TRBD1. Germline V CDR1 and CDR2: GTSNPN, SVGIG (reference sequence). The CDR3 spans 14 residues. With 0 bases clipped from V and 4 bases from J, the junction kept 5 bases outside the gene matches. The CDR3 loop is CAWSVRGLPETQYF. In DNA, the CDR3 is TGTGCCTGGAGTGTAAGGGGGCTCCCAGAGACCCAGTACTTC.

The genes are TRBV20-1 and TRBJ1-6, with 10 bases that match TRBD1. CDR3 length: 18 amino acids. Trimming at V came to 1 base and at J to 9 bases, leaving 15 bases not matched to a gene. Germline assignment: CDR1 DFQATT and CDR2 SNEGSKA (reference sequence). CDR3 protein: CSARVPGQGRTLGSPLHF. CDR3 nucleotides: TGCAGTGCTAGAGTCCCGGGACAGGGGAGGACCTTAGGTTCACCCCTCCACTTT.

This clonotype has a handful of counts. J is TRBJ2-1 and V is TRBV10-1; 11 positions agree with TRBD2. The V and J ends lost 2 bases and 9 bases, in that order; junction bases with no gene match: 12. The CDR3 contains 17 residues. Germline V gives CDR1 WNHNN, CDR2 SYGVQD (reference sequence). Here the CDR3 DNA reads TGCGCCAGCAGTGAGATGTCGTCTAGCGGGAGGTCGGGTGAGCAGTTCTTC. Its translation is CASSEMSSSGRSGEQFF.

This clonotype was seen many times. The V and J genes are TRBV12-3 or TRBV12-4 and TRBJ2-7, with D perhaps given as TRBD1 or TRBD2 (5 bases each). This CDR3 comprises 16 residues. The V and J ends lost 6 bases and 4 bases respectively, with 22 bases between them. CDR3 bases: TGTGCCAGCAGCTACGGGGACGGCCAACTGACGTACGAGCAGTACTTC. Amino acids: CASSYGDGQLTYEQYF.

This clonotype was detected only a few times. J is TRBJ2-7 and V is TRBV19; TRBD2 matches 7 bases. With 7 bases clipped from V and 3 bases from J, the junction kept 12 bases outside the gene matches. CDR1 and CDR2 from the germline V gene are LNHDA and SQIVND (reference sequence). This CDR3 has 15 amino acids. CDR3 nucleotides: TGTGCCAGTAACGTGGCGGGAGCCCCTTTCTACGAGCAGTACTTC. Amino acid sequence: CASNVAGAPFYEQYF.

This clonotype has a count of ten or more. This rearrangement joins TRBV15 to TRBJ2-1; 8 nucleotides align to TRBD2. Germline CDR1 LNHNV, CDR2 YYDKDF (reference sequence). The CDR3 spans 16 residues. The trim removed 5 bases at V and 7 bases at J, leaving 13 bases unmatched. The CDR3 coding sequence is TGTGCCACCAGCGGCTTCCGCGACGGGAGGGTTAATGAGCAGTTCTTC. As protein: CATSGFRDGRVNEQFF.

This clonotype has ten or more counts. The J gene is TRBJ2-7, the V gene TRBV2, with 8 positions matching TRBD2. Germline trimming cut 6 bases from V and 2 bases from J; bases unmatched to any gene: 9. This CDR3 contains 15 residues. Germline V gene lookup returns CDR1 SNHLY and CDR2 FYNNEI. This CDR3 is CASSAQLAEAYEQYF. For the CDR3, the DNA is TGTGCCAGCAGCGCCCAACTAGCGGAGGCCTACGAGCAGTACTTC.

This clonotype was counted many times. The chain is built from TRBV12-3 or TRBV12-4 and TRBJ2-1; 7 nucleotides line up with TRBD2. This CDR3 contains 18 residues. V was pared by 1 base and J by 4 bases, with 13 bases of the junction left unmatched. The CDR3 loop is CASSLEFGGSQGYNEQFF. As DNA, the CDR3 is TGTGCCAGCAGTTTAGAATTCGGCGGGAGTCAAGGTTACAATGAGCAGTTCTTC.

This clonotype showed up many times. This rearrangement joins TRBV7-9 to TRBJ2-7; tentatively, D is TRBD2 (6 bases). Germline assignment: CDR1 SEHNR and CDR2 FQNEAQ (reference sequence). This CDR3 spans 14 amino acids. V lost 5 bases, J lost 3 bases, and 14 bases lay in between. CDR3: CASSPRLGDYEQYF. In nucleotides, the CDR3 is TGTGCCAGCAGCCCCAGACTAGGGGACTACGAGCAGTACTTC.

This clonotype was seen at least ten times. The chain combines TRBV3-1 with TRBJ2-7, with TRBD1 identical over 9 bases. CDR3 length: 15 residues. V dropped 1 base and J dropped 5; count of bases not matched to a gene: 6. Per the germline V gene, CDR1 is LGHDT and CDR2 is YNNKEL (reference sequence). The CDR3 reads CASSQVGTGKNEQYF. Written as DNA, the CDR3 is TGTGCCAGCAGCCAAGTGGGGACAGGGAAGAACGAGCAGTACTTC.

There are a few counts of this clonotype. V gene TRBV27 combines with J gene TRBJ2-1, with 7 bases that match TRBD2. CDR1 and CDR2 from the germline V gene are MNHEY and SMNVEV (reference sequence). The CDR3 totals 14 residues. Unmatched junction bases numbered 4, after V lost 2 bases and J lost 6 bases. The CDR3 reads CASSLGTISNEQFF. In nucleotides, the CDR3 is TGTGCCAGCAGTTTAGGGACTATCTCCAATGAGCAGTTCTTC.

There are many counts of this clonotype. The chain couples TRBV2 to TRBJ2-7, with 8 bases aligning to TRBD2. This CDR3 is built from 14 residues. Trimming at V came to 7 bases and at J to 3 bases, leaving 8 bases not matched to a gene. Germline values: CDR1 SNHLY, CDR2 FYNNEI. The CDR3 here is CASKLERESYEQYF. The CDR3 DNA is TGTGCCAGCAAACTGGAGCGGGAGAGCTACGAGCAGTACTTC.

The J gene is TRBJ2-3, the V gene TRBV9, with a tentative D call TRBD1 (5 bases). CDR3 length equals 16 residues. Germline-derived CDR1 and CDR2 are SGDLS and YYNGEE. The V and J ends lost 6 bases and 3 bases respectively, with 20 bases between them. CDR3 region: CASNGNPGPGTDTQYF. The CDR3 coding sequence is TGTGCCAGCAACGGCAACCCAGGTCCAGGGACAGATACGCAGTATTTT.